These 13 T cell receptor beta chains were all obtained from the same sample, sequenced in a study of blood T cell repertoires in COVID-19. Profiled with immunoSEQ multiplex PCR; TCRdb holds only in-frame clones, not every one. The sample has 150,000 or so clones, over 60% seen once. Sequenced input: peripheral blood. All receptors come from a woman in her forties or fifties with active or convalescent COVID-19.

The V gene is TRBV28, the J gene TRBJ2-7; D is perhaps TRBD2 (6 bases). Deletions cut 2 bases from V and 5 bases from J, with 16 bases between. The V gene's germline CDR1 is MDHEN and CDR2 SYDVKM. The CDR3 is made up of 15 amino acids. This CDR3 is CASSLDGSVRNEQYF. DNA for the CDR3: TGTGCCAGCAGTTTAGACGGGAGTGTGAGAAACGAGCAGTACTTC.

The J gene is TRBJ1-2, the V gene TRBV29-1; 7 bases align to TRBD1. Germline CDR1 reads SQVTM; CDR2 reads ANQGSEA. The CDR3 is made up of 15 amino acids. Trimming cost V 7 bases and J 1 base; bases outside gene matches: 12. Written as DNA, the CDR3 is TGCAGCGCTAAAGGGCACCGGGACAGTAACTATGGCTACACCTTC. Its protein product is CSAKGHRDSNYGYTF. Full variable domain (missing parts from reference TRBV29-1 and TRBJ1-2): SAVISQKPSRDICQRGTSLTIQCQVDSQVTMMFWYRQQPGQSLTLIATANQGSEATYESGFVIDKFPISRPNLTFSTLTVSNMSPEDSSIYLCSAKGHRDSNYGYTFGSGTRLTVV.

The chain links TRBV19 to TRBJ2-3; 11 nucleotides agree with TRBD1. V lost 9 bases to trimming and J lost 4 bases; unmatched junction nucleotides: 3. This CDR3 is 13 amino acids long. Germline V gene lookup returns CDR1 LNHDA and CDR2 SQIVND (reference sequence). In nucleotides, the CDR3 is TGTGCCAGCGGGACAGGGGGAGCAGATACGCAGTATTTT. Residues: CASGTGGADTQYF.

The J gene is TRBJ1-5, the V gene TRBV20-1, with D unclear. The CDR3 has 19 amino acids. Germline V lookup: CDR1 DFQATT, CDR2 SNEGSKA (reference sequence). V was trimmed by 3 bases and J by 6 bases, leaving 30 bases between them. Written as DNA, the CDR3 is TGCAGTGCTAGTAAGGTGGTATTGACTGAGGAGGAGTGGGTTCAGCCCCAGCATTTT. Amino acid sequence: CSASKVVLTEEEWVQPQHF.

This clone was picked up one time. The chain couples TRBV5-1 to TRBJ2-6; D uncertain. Trimming removed 3 bases at V and 0 bases at J, with 10 bases between. This CDR3 spans 16 amino acids. The germline gives CDR1 SGHRS, CDR2 YFSETQ. The CDR3 here is CASSSLQDSGANVLTF. The CDR3 coding sequence is TGCGCCAGCAGCTCCCTTCAGGACTCTGGGGCCAACGTCCTGACTTTC.

In its sample, this clone was seen once. J is TRBJ1-6 and V is TRBV19; 9 bases fit TRBD1. The J segment lost 5 bases and the V segment lost 1 base, leaving 0 bases of the junction unmatched. Germline CDR1 reads LNHDA; CDR2 reads SQIVND (reference sequence). The CDR3 is made up of 15 amino acids. CDR3 residues: CASSIGTGDNSPLHF. The CDR3 coding sequence is TGTGCCAGTAGTATAGGGACAGGGGATAATTCACCCCTCCACTTT.

This clone was observed once. The V call is TRBV7-2, the J call TRBJ2-5; D is possibly TRBD2 (6 bases). The germline V gene encodes CDR1 SGHTA and CDR2 FQGNSA. The V end was cut by 5 bases, the J end by 5 bases, with 24 bases between. This CDR3 comprises 17 residues. The CDR3 DNA reads as TGTGCCAGCAGCACAAACTCTGGGACTGGAAGAAGGGAGACCCAGTACTTC. It codes for CASSTNSGTGRRETQYF.

The CDR3 region has the DNA TGTGCCAGCAGTCCCCGACAGGGCCATGGCTACACCTTC. Amino acids: CASSPRQGHGYTF. V and J are TRBV6-6 and TRBJ1-2, with 7 bases fitting TRBD1. V lost 5 bases, J lost 6 bases, and 6 bases stayed unmatched. CDR1 MNHNY and CDR2 SVGAGI come from the germline V gene (reference sequence). This CDR3 has 13 amino acids.

V gene TRBV4-2 combines with J gene TRBJ2-7; a possible D gene is TRBD1 (6 bases). This CDR3 is 18 amino acids long. Trimming took off 3 bases at V and 1 base at J, with 22 bases between the two ends. CDR1 LGHNA and CDR2 YNFKEQ come from the germline V gene. DNA for the CDR3: TGTGCCAGCAGCCACGGTGGGTGGGGGCAAAGGAATTCCTACGAGCAGTACTTC. Protein sequence: CASSHGGWGQRNSYEQYF.

Only a few counts were recorded for this clone. This rearrangement joins TRBV2 to TRBJ1-2; D call uncertain. V was clipped by 5 bases and J by 7 bases, with 14 bases between them. CDR1 is SNHLY and CDR2 is FYNNEI in the germline V gene. The CDR3 sequence is 13 residues long. The CDR3 DNA reads as TGTGCCAGCAGTCTACAGCAAGCATCTGGCTACACCTTC. It translates to CASSLQQASGYTF.

The gene calls are TRBV6-1 and TRBJ1-4, with D tentatively TRBD1 (5 bases). The CDR3 runs 15 residues. Germline V CDR1 and CDR2: MNHNS, SASEGT. Trimming removed 0 bases at V and 5 bases at J, with 10 bases between. This CDR3 reads CASSEASAGNEKLFF. CDR3 in DNA: TGTGCCAGCAGTGAAGCATCGGCAGGGAATGAAAAACTGTTTTTT.

The V call is TRBV30, the J call TRBJ1-2; no clear D gene. Trimming removed 0 bases at V and 4 bases at J, with 6 bases between. This CDR3 region has 12 residues. Germline V gene data show CDR1 as GTSNPN and CDR2 as SVGIG (reference sequence). CDR3 coding DNA: TGTGCCTGGAGTGTATACAGCTATGGCTACACCTTC. Amino acids: CAWSVYSYGYTF. Full variable domain (remainder filled in from reference TRBV30 and TRBJ1-2): SQTIHQWPATLVQPVGSPLSLECTVEGTSNPNLYWYRQAAGRGLQLLFYSVGIGQISSEVPQNLSASRPQDRQFILSSKKLLLSDSGFYLCAWSVYSYGYTFGSGTRLTVV.

The gene calls are TRBV2 and TRBJ2-7; TRBD2 matches 8 bases. The ends lost 6 bases at V and 2 bases at J; junction bases unmatched: 9. The V gene's germline CDR1 is SNHLY and CDR2 FYNNEI. The CDR3 extends over 15 amino acids. DNA of the CDR3: TGTGCCAGCAGCGTGACCGGGACTAGTCCCTACGAGCAGTACTTC. This encodes CASSVTGTSPYEQYF.